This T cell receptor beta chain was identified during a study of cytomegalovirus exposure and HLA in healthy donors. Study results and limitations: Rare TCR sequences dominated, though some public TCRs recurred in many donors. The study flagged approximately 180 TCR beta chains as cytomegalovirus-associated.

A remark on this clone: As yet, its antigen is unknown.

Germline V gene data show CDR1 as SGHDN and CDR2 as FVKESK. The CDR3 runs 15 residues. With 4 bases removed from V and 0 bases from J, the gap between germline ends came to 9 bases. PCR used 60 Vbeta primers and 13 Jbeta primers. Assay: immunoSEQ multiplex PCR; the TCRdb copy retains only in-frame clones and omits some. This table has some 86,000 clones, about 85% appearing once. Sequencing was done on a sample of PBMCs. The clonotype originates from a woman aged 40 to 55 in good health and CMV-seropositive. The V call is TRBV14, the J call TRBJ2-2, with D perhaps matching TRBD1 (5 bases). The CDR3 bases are TGTGCCAGCAGCCGACAGACAGCGAACACCGGGGAGCTGTTTTTT. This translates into CASSRQTANTGELFF.